Below are 2 T cell receptor beta chains sequenced from a single sample in a study of blood T cell repertoires in COVID-19. Assay: immunoSEQ multiplex PCR; the TCRdb copy retains only in-frame clones and omits some. The table shows 330,000 or so clones, with roughly nine tenths occurring only once. Sequenced sample: PBMCs or T cells enriched from blood (not recorded which). These receptor sequences come from a woman aged 30 to 39 who had recovered from COVID-19.

V gene TRBV19 combines with J gene TRBJ2-1, with TRBD1 matching 7 bases. Per the germline V gene, CDR1 is LNHDA and CDR2 is SQIVND (reference sequence). This CDR3 has 16 amino acids. V shed 7 bases, J shed 2 bases, and the junction held 11 bases outside the gene matches. This chain's CDR3 is CASTLSRGPPYNEQFF. CDR3 nucleotide sequence: TGTGCCAGTACCCTCTCGAGGGGGCCCCCCTACAATGAGCAGTTCTTC. Full variable domain (outside the CDR3, taken from reference TRBV19 and TRBJ2-1): DGGITQSPKYLFRKEGQNVTLSCEQNLNHDAMYWYRQDPGQGLRLIYYSQIVNDFQKGDIAEGYSVSREKKESFPLTVTSAQKNPTAFYLCASTLSRGPPYNEQFFGPGTRLTVL.

This chain joins TRBV28 and TRBJ1-5; D possibly corresponds to TRBD1 (5 bases). Trimming cost V 7 bases and J 3 bases, with 13 bases left between them. CDR1 is MDHEN and CDR2 is SYDVKM in the germline V gene. The CDR3 length is 14 residues. The CDR3, as DNA: TGTGCCAGCACCGAGAGGACAATCAATCAGCCCCAGCATTTT. Translating it yields CASTERTINQPQHF.